Listed below are T cell receptor beta chains from one sample, sequenced in a study of T cell responses to AZD1222 COVID-19 vaccine. Produced via immunoSEQ multiplex PCR; TCRdb's table is partial and in-frame only. The sample has 95,000 to 150,000 clones, approximately 88% seen once. The sample consisted of peripheral blood, taken on day 0 of AZD1222 vaccination. The receptors stem from an adult in good health. Each CDR3 is given with its conserved first and last residue. The D gene is left open where the match is weak.

j_call v_call d_call cdr3_aa
TRBJ2-3 TRBV10-3 . CAISPFGQSSTDTQYF
TRBJ1-2 TRBV6-1 . CASSERSIANYGYTF
TRBJ2-7 TRBV28 . CASSFLGQGGYEQYF
TRBJ1-2 TRBV5-1 . CASSLVQGGGYTF
TRBJ2-5 TRBV11-3 TRBD2 CASSLSGLAGETQYF
TRBJ2-1 TRBV7-9 TRBD1 CASSQWTGRNEQFF
TRBJ2-7 TRBV5-1 TRBD1 CASSQRQGESYEQYF
TRBJ1-6 TRBV14 . CASSSVKGGTLHF
TRBJ2-1 TRBV6-2/TRBV6-3 TRBD1 CASSSGQGGLNEQFF
TRBJ2-2 TRBV7-8 . CASSPRGELFF
TRBJ2-5 TRBV28 TRBD2 CASSVQAGGSYF
TRBJ1-1 TRBV7-8 . CASSTARGRWTEAFF
TRBJ2-7 TRBV6-5 . CASTSSSYEQYF
TRBJ1-2 TRBV6-5 . CASSYSSHNYGYTF
TRBJ2-5 TRBV6-2/TRBV6-3 . CASSYTETQYF
TRBJ1-2 TRBV28 TRBD1 CASSPGGAGTGALGYTF
TRBJ1-1 TRBV19 TRBD1 CASSWGPGQGRGTEAFF
TRBJ1-4 TRBV4-3 . CASSQEQVNEKLFF
TRBJ1-4 TRBV19 . CASAGDQNEKLFF
TRBJ2-1 TRBV19 TRBD2 CASRTAGGIYNEQFF
TRBJ1-1 TRBV25-1 . CASSEDTEAFF
TRBJ1-2 TRBV7-2 . CASSFRAEGDGYTF
TRBJ2-3 TRBV5-1 TRBD2 CASSDWAGGTDTQYF
TRBJ1-1 TRBV21-1 . CASSKEPGGMDYTEAFF
TRBJ2-7 TRBV19 . CASTGFAGLGSYEQYF
TRBJ1-2 TRBV19 . CASSIVLSGIHGYTF
TRBJ1-2 TRBV29-1 . CSVEMTGNYGYTF
TRBJ2-1 TRBV27 . CASSFRTGNMYEQFF
TRBJ2-3 TRBV15 . CATSTGPASTDTQYF
TRBJ2-5 TRBV20-1 . CSTSARVIQETQYF
TRBJ1-6 TRBV4-1 . CASSQAGVESPLHF
TRBJ2-7 TRBV11-1 . CASSFDGSTYEQYF
TRBJ2-3 TRBV19 TRBD1 CASSEQGISTDTQYF
TRBJ1-2 TRBV5-8 . CASSPGDSWGHGYGYTF
TRBJ2-5 TRBV7-3 TRBD1 CASSPGTGEETQYF
TRBJ1-1 TRBV7-9 . CASSLGGINTEAFF
TRBJ1-1 TRBV15 . CATSKRTNTEAFF
TRBJ1-5 TRBV28 . CASSENQPQHF
TRBJ1-2 TRBV19 TRBD1 CASSTGDSSNYGYTF
TRBJ1-2 TRBV23-1 TRBD1 CASSLIRDSPLCGYTF
TRBJ1-4 TRBV28 . CASSSLNEKLFF
TRBJ1-2 TRBV5-4 . CASSLESYGYTF
TRBJ1-2 TRBV6-5 TRBD1 CATTRGQGAGYTF
TRBJ2-7 TRBV7-2 . CASSPLGGEQYF
TRBJ2-7 TRBV7-8 TRBD1 CASSLGQGGAEQYF
TRBJ2-7 TRBV28 . CASSLSTTGTPNHF
TRBJ1-6 TRBV7-2 TRBD1 CASSLGRGVSPLHF
TRBJ2-7 TRBV5-1 TRBD1 CASSTGQGYHEQYF
TRBJ1-2 TRBV7-2 TRBD1 CASSLRQGANGYTF
TRBJ1-2 TRBV29-1 . CSVEPPGQDNYGYTF
TRBJ1-2 TRBV5-1 . CASSPFRESGYTF
TRBJ2-2 TRBV5-1 . CASSLGGPGTGELFF
TRBJ1-1 TRBV10-3 . CAITGALGNTEAFF
TRBJ1-1 TRBV12-3/TRBV12-4 . CASRTLGATEAFF
TRBJ1-6 TRBV5-1 TRBD1 CASSMTGHYNSPLHF
TRBJ1-1 TRBV9 . CASSVYVWGEAFF
TRBJ2-7 TRBV6-5 TRBD1 CASSRSGGPYEQYF